This T cell receptor beta chain was recovered during a study of blood T cell repertoires in COVID-19. Categorization into cohorts depended on clinical history that participants reported. V gave up 3 bases and J gave up 1 base, with 6 bases separating them. CDR3 length: 14 amino acids. The germline V gene has CDR1 MNHEY and CDR2 SVGAGI. TCRdb's table, derived via immunoSEQ multiplex PCR, lists solely in-frame clones and lacks some. The sample holds 330,000 or so clones; approximately 89% are singletons and the top ten take more than 1.5%. What was sequenced was PBMCs or T cells enriched from blood (not recorded which). The chain has TRBV6-5 and TRBJ2-2; D not resolved. The sequence came from a man aged 35 to 55 in a cohort exposed to, infected with or recovered from COVID-19 (not recorded which). The CDR3 nucleotides are TGTGCCAGCAGTTATTCACAGAACACCGGGGAGCTGTTTTTT. Translation gives CASSYSQNTGELFF.